This TCR beta chain was retrieved from a study of blood T cell repertoires in COVID-19. Study details: The United States, Italy and Spain provided the acute and convalescent COVID-19 samples. PBMCs, B-cell-depleted T cells, or T cells were the source of the cDNA or gDNA that made up the material.

Original handling: Estimates of nucleated cell counts were drawn from the amplification of reference gene primers. The table came from immunoSEQ multiplex PCR; TCRdb's copy has only in-frame clones and leaves some out. V and J calls plus clone size are reproduced from that table; the DNA served to infer D and trimming. This sample carries some 170,000 clones, approximately 79% of them seen once, and the ten largest clones take approximately 19%. This clone was seen more than once but under ten times. The V gene's germline CDR1 is MNHEY and CDR2 SVGEGT. The CDR3 is 14 residues long. J lost 9 bases, V lost 0 bases, and 2 bases had no gene match.

The TCR was taken from a woman of 80 years or more with acute or convalescent COVID-19. V is TRBV6-2 or TRBV6-3 and J is TRBJ1-6, with 7 bases matching TRBD1. The sequenced sample was peripheral blood. The CDR3 sequence: CASSYSTGTSPLHF. Written as DNA, the CDR3 is TGTGCCAGCAGTTACTCGACAGGGACTTCACCCCTCCACTTT.